This paragraph reports one TCR beta chain. Its binding antigen is unknown. Per-nucleotide qualities are absent, and no much larger clonotype sits a single base away. The data derive from a study of CD8 T cells in Susac syndrome (dated by TCRdb to about 2019). In terms of the full investigation: Of the Susac syndrome patients who were sequenced, roughly eight were in clinical remission while six had clinically active disease. At blood withdrawal, Susac syndrome patients were either therapy-naive, taking corticosteroids (in some cases with IVIg as well), or taking IVIg alone. Repertoire sequencing was used to test whether CD8+ T cell activation and differentiation in Susac syndrome was antigen driven.

CDR1 is given as DFQATT and CDR2 as SNEGSKA, both from the germline V gene (reference sequence). CDR3 length: 15 amino acids, cysteine to phenylalanine. Here the CDR3 DNA is all that survives: 45 bases in frame from base 1. Trimming takes 5 bases off V and 4 bases off J; junction bases not matched to a gene: 8. High-throughput TCR beta sequencing profiled peripheral blood CD8+ and CD4+ T cells from healthy donors, Susac syndrome patients and multiple sclerosis patients. The Susac syndrome patients fulfilled recently defined diagnostic criteria for either definite or probable disease. CD8+ TEMRA cells were enriched by FACS, while bulk CD8+ and CD4+ T cells were purified by magnetic negative isolation. Blood was drawn into EDTA tubes, processed within 24 hours, and PBMCs were isolated by density gradient centrifugation. PBMCs intended for TCR sequencing were frozen in liquid nitrogen and were later thawed in a 37 degrees C water bath. Purity of sorted or isolated CD4+, CD8+ and CD8+ TEMRA cells was at least 90%.

Overall results and qualifications from the work: The CD4+ T cell repertoire of patients with Susac syndrome showed no detectable clonal expansion. The number of individuals in the TCR sequencing and HLA analysis was acknowledged as relatively small.

RNA was extracted using the RNeasy kit, and roughly 0.5 to 1 ug of the RNA was reverse transcribed with random hexamers. The immunoSEQ multiplex PCR assay, which covers 54 Vbeta and 13 Jbeta segments, was used to amplify TCR beta CDR3 regions. To correct PCR amplification bias, a synthetic template baseline was used for both primer optimization and computational correction. In the original analysis: Reads were annotated to V, D and J genes per IMGT and analyzed with immunoSEQ Analyzer, keeping only productive sequences. Clonality was computed as one minus Shannon entropy normalized by log2 of the number of productive unique sequences. For each patient and control, public and private clones were evaluated within the 100 most prevalent clones. Clones were defined as Susac-specific if absent from the healthy and MS cohorts, from 1052 published viral clones and from other ImmuneACCESS disease sequences. Through fastp at Q25 and MiXCR, TCRdb rebuilt clones from the public reads, retaining in-frame beta chains. Rows with a matching CDR3 protein are joined into one entry that keeps the most common DNA and genes. The V and J calls reflect TCRdb's pipeline rather than the authors' work. Within this sample are about 200,000 distinct CDR3 sequences, with 91% of them counted one time only. The top ten hold roughly 0.087% of the sample.

The rearranged chain carries TRBV20-1 and TRBJ2-1; 10 of the junction bases match TRBD2. The TCR comes from a human donor with Susac syndrome. The specimen was CD4+ T cells from PBMCs. CDR3 protein: CSASATSGIYNEQFF. The DNA reads as follows: TGCAGTGCTTCCGCCACTAGCGGGATATACAATGAGCAGTTCTTC.